A single sample gave rise to the 27 T cell receptor beta chains below, sequenced in a study of blood T cell repertoires in COVID-19. Assay used: immunoSEQ multiplex PCR; TCRdb lists only in-frame clones, some missing. This sample has 300,000 or so clones, with about four fifths found just once. Material for sequencing was peripheral blood. The origin of the receptors is a woman in her fifties or sixties with acute or convalescent COVID-19.

Notes on this clone: Since a much larger clone is just one base distant, this may be a read error. The chain couples TRBV12-3 or TRBV12-4 to TRBJ1-1; D not resolved. The CDR3 contains 13 residues. V dropped 6 bases and J dropped 1 base, with 9 bases sitting between them. The CDR3, as DNA: TGTGCCAGCAGCCCATCAGGGAACACTGAAGCTTTCTTT. It codes for CASSPSGNTEAFF.

This chain uses TRBV5-6 with TRBJ1-4; D not certain. The germline V gene has CDR1 SGHDT and CDR2 YYEEEE. V lost 4 bases and J lost 6, with 10 bases in between. The CDR3 runs 13 residues. CDR3 sequence reads: CASSAAGDEKLFF. The CDR3 DNA sequence: TGTGCCAGCAGCGCCGCGGGAGATGAAAAACTGTTTTTT.

The chain is built from TRBV10-3 and TRBJ2-7, with D possibly being TRBD1 (6 bases). CDR1 is ENHRY, CDR2 SYGVKD, per germline. The CDR3 is made up of 13 amino acids. Trimming took 2 bases from V and 9 from J, leaving 14 bases between them. Written as DNA, the CDR3 is TGTGCCATCAGTGAGATTCAGGGGTTAGGGCAGTACTTC. The encoded protein is CAISEIQGLGQYF.

The V gene is TRBV19, the J gene TRBJ1-2; D is perhaps TRBD1 (5 bases). Germline-derived CDR1 and CDR2 are LNHDA and SQIVND (reference sequence). The CDR3 totals 17 residues. V was shortened by 4 bases and J by 2 bases, with 20 bases between the two germline ends. CDR3 region: CASSTLSRQTLNYGYTF. As DNA, the CDR3 is TGTGCCAGTAGTACCCTATCCAGACAGACCCTCAACTATGGCTACACCTTC.

The genes are TRBV7-9 and TRBJ1-5, with 7 bases identical to TRBD1. J lost 9 bases, V lost 5 bases, and 10 bases had no gene match. The CDR3 is 14 residues long. Germline V gene sequence: CDR1 SEHNR, CDR2 FQNEAQ (reference sequence). The CDR3, as DNA: TGTGCCAGCAGCCTAGGGGGACAGCCAGGGCCCCAGCATTTT. Its protein is CASSLGGQPGPQHF.

The V gene is TRBV19, the J gene TRBJ2-7, with 9 bases aligning to TRBD1. V shed 3 bases and J 9 bases; nucleotides not matched to a gene: 6. Germline values: CDR1 LNHDA, CDR2 SQIVND (reference sequence). The CDR3 spans 13 residues. The CDR3 sequence: CASSIGPGQGQYF. The CDR3 DNA is TGTGCCAGTAGTATTGGCCCGGGACAGGGGCAGTACTTC.

This chain links TRBV10-3 with TRBJ1-1, with D possibly being TRBD1 (5 bases). Trimming left V 10 bases short and J 5 bases short, with 14 bases between. This CDR3 is 12 amino acids long. Germline V gene sequence: CDR1 ENHRY, CDR2 SYGVKD. CDR3 coding DNA: TGTGCCACCGGACGGGGACTAACTGAAGCTTTCTTT. Translated, it gives CATGRGLTEAFF.

This chain links TRBV5-1 with TRBJ1-1, with 8 bases fitting TRBD1. This CDR3 is 15 amino acids long. Germline-derived CDR1 and CDR2 are SGHRS and YFSETQ. With 9 bases clipped from V and 13 bases from J, the junction kept 23 bases outside the gene matches. As DNA, the CDR3 is TGCGCCACCAGTAAGTTCGGACAGGGTGGAGAACAGGTTTTCTTT. Translating it yields CATSKFGQGGEQVFF.

The chain links TRBV12-3 or TRBV12-4 to TRBJ2-5; the match to TRBD2 covers 8 bases. The ends lost 8 bases at V and 5 bases at J; junction bases unmatched: 7. The CDR3 contains 13 residues. CDR3 amino acids: CASGTSGLETQYF. CDR3 DNA: TGTGCCAGCGGGACTAGTGGGTTGGAGACCCAGTACTTC.

V and J are TRBV19 and TRBJ1-6; 11 bases agree with TRBD1. The CDR3 totals 15 residues. Germline assignment: CDR1 LNHDA and CDR2 SQIVND (reference sequence). Losses at the gene ends were 4 bases for V and 13 bases for J; bases not matched to a gene: 9. The CDR3, as DNA: TGTGCCAGTAGTACCACCGGACAGGGGGCTGGTCCCCTCCACTTT. Its protein is CASSTTGQGAGPLHF.

The genes are TRBV10-1 and TRBJ1-1; maybe TRBD1 (5 bases). V was shortened by 4 bases and J by 0 bases, with 12 bases between the two germline ends. The CDR3 contains 15 residues. Germline V lookup: CDR1 WNHNN, CDR2 SYGVQD (reference sequence). The CDR3 region has the DNA TGCGCCAGCAGTGTAGGGCGGGGGATGAACACTGAAGCTTTCTTT. Translated: CASSVGRGMNTEAFF.

CDR3 region: CATSQGSYGYTF. The CDR3 DNA reads as TGTGCCACCTCCCAGGGGAGCTATGGCTACACCTTC. The chain combines TRBV24-1 with TRBJ1-2; D may be TRBD1 (6 bases). The CDR3 length is 12 residues. Trimming removed 9 bases at V and 4 bases at J, with 11 bases between. CDR1 is KGHDR and CDR2 is SFDVKD in the germline V gene.

V gene TRBV6-5 combines with J gene TRBJ2-3; TRBD2 matches 15 bases. There are 16 residues in the CDR3. Germline V CDR1 and CDR2: MNHEY, SVGAGI. Germline trimming cut 0 bases from V and 6 bases from J; bases unmatched to any gene: 1. This CDR3 is CASSYSGTSGGDTQYF. CDR3 bases: TGTGCCAGCAGTTACTCCGGGACTAGCGGGGGGGATACGCAGTATTTT.

The chain carries TRBV7-2 and TRBJ1-1, with a weak D call TRBD1 (5 bases). From germline, CDR1 is SGHTA and CDR2 FQGNSA. CDR3 length equals 14 residues. V was pared by 0 bases and J by 2 bases, with 7 bases between. The CDR3 is CASSLADSNTEAFF. CDR3 DNA sequence: TGTGCCAGCAGCTTAGCCGACAGTAACACTGAAGCTTTCTTT.

The V and J genes are TRBV5-1 and TRBJ1-1; 11 bases align to TRBD1. In germline, CDR1 is SGHRS, CDR2 YFSETQ. After removal of 0 bases from V and 4 bases from J, the junction contained 2 bases not matched to a gene. The CDR3 totals 15 residues. The CDR3 DNA sequence: TGCGCCAGCAGCTTGGAAGGGACAGGGGGCACTGAAGCTTTCTTT. Protein: CASSLEGTGGTEAFF.

The V call is TRBV3-1 (or the pseudogene TRBV3-2), the J call TRBJ1-6; 8 bases line up with TRBD1. This CDR3 spans 14 amino acids. CDR1 is LGHDT, CDR2 YNNKEL, per germline (reference sequence). The V and J ends lost 6 bases and 8 bases, in that order; junction bases with no gene match: 6. The CDR3 sequence is CASSPTGGDSPLHF. The CDR3 DNA sequence: TGTGCCAGCAGTCCAACAGGGGGAGATTCACCCCTCCACTTT.

V is TRBV20-1 and J is TRBJ2-4, with D possibly TRBD2 on 5 matching bases. The CDR3 totals 10 residues. The germline gives CDR1 DFQATT, CDR2 SNEGSKA (reference sequence). The CDR3 bases are TGCAGAGAGGGAAGGAACATTCAGTACTTC. This gives the protein CREGRNIQYF.

The rearrangement uses TRBV4-1 and TRBJ2-2; TRBD2 is a possible D gene (5 bases). Germline V gene sequence: CDR1 MGHRA, CDR2 YSYEKL. This CDR3 contains 15 residues. V dropped 1 base and J dropped 6 bases, with 12 bases sitting between them. CDR3 sequence: CASSQGGIESGELFF. CDR3 nucleotides: TGCGCCAGCAGCCAAGGAGGGATTGAGTCCGGGGAGCTGTTTTTT.

This sequence joins TRBV30 and TRBJ2-7; 10 positions agree with TRBD1. CDR1 and CDR2 (germline): GTSNPN, SVGIG (reference sequence). There are 14 residues in the CDR3. Unmatched junction bases numbered 7, after V lost 5 bases and J lost 3 bases. The CDR3 DNA reads as TGTGCCTGGGATCCGGGACAGGGGAACTACGAGCAGTACTTC. This codes for CAWDPGQGNYEQYF.

The chain joins TRBV29-1 to TRBJ2-3; 15 bases agree with TRBD2. CDR1 is SQVTM, CDR2 ANQGSEA, per germline. The junction had 3 bases not matched to a gene; V was cut back by 3 bases and J by 2 bases. The CDR3 is 16 amino acids. The CDR3 nucleotides are TGCAGCGTTGAGGGACTAGCGGGGGGCTACACAGATACGCAGTATTTT. It encodes CSVEGLAGGYTDTQYF.

The chain is built from TRBV24-1 and TRBJ2-3; TRBD2 aligns across 10 bases. The CDR3 is 16 amino acids. The germline V gene has CDR1 KGHDR and CDR2 SFDVKD. Unmatched junction bases numbered 4, after V lost 1 base and J lost 4 bases. The CDR3 nucleotides are TGTGCCACCAGTGATTTCGCTAGCGGGAGCCCAGATACGCAGTATTTT. This gives the protein CATSDFASGSPDTQYF.

This sequence joins TRBV3-1 (or the pseudogene TRBV3-2) and TRBJ2-5; tentatively, D is TRBD1 (5 bases). CDR1 and CDR2 from the germline V gene are LGHDT and YNNKEL (reference sequence). This CDR3 has 14 amino acids. V was clipped by 2 bases and J by 4 bases, with 11 bases between them. The CDR3 is CASSQRWGGETQYF. CDR3 coding DNA: TGTGCCAGCAGCCAAAGATGGGGCGGAGAGACCCAGTACTTC.

The V and J genes are TRBV5-1 and TRBJ2-5, with 9 positions matching TRBD2. After removal of 6 bases from V and 4 bases from J, the junction contained 7 bases not matched to a gene. Germline V gene lookup returns CDR1 SGHRS and CDR2 YFSETQ. The CDR3 consists of 14 residues. CDR3 DNA sequence: TGCGCCAGCATGACGGCGGGGGGGTCAGAGACCCAGTACTTC. Its translation is CASMTAGGSETQYF.

This clone was counted between two and nine times. The chain links TRBV19 to TRBJ1-6; D is ambiguous. Germline loops: CDR1 LNHDA, CDR2 SQIVND (reference sequence). V lost 3 bases, J lost 0 bases, and 9 bases lay in between. This CDR3 contains 16 residues. The CDR3 is CASSIDWSSYNSPLHF. The CDR3 region has the DNA TGTGCCAGTAGTATTGACTGGAGCTCCTATAATTCACCCCTCCACTTT.

The chain combines TRBV19 with TRBJ1-2; D possibly corresponds to TRBD1 (6 bases). The V and J ends lost 5 bases and 6 bases respectively, with 10 bases between them. Germline CDR1 LNHDA, CDR2 SQIVND (reference sequence). The CDR3 length is 12 residues. The CDR3 DNA reads TGTGCCAGTAGTTCCCGGACAGATGGCTACACCTTC. It is translated as CASSSRTDGYTF.

V and J are TRBV5-6 and TRBJ2-2, with 10 bases lining up with TRBD1. Germline V gives CDR1 SGHDT, CDR2 YYEEEE. The CDR3 contains 16 residues. J gave up 3 bases and V 3 bases, and 5 bases lay outside the gene matches. CDR3 bases: TGTGCCAGCAGCTGGGGGACAGGGGATGACACCGGGGAGCTGTTTTTT. It is translated as CASSWGTGDDTGELFF.

This chain joins TRBV9 and TRBJ1-2; tentatively, D is TRBD1 (5 bases). V lost 7 bases and J 7 bases, leaving 17 bases between the germline ends. Looked up from germline, CDR1 is SGDLS and CDR2 is YYNGEE. The CDR3 is 13 amino acids. CDR3 sequence reads: CASGRGGTFGYTF. CDR3 bases: TGTGCCAGCGGTCGGGGAGGGACTTTTGGCTACACCTTC.